This is a list of T cell receptor beta chains from one sample in a study of regulatory T cells in long-lasting Graves disease. TCRdb fed the multiplex PCR reads into MiXCR, producing one record per CDR3 protein. The sample carries about 620,000 distinct CDR3 sequences, approximately 15% recorded once. A further study also used this sample, focusing on T cells in Graves' hyperthyroidism and ophthalmopathy.

Sequencing was performed on peripheral blood mononuclear cells (PBMCs), taken at new diagnosis, from a patient treated with antithyroid drugs. These receptors all come from a woman aged 25 to 39 with Graves disease. Both conserved end residues are part of each CDR3. The order of the fields is V gene, CDR3 length, D gene, clone size, J gene, CDR3 DNA, CDR3 protein. The D gene is left open where the match is weak. Clone size, where shown, is once, few, many, or a class for clones that have expanded.

v_call: TRBV18
cdr3_length: 14
d_call: NA
clone_size: many
j_call: TRBJ2-7
cdr3_nt: TGTGCCAGCTCACCTAGCACAGAAAGCTACGAGCAGTACTTC
cdr3_aa: CASSPSTESYEQYF

v_call: TRBV28
cdr3_length: 15
d_call: TRBD1
clone_size: many
j_call: TRBJ2-1
cdr3_nt: TGTGCCAGCAGCCCCGCCGGGACAGGTTACAATGAGCAGTTCTTC
cdr3_aa: CASSPAGTGYNEQFF

v_call: TRBV2
cdr3_length: 15
d_call: TRBD1
clone_size: many
j_call: TRBJ1-5
cdr3_nt: TGTGCCAGCAGAAGCCGGACAGGGGGAGATCAGCCCCAGCATTTT
cdr3_aa: CASRSRTGGDQPQHF

v_call: TRBV5-1
cdr3_length: 15
d_call: NA
clone_size: NA
j_call: TRBJ1-1
cdr3_nt: TGCGCCAGCAGCTTGTACGGCACGGGGAACACTGAAGCTTTCTTT
cdr3_aa: CASSLYGTGNTEAFF

v_call: TRBV5-5
cdr3_length: 16
d_call: TRBD2
clone_size: NA
j_call: TRBJ2-3
cdr3_nt: TGTGCCAGCAGCCCCGAGACTAGCAGATTCACAGATACGCAGTATTTT
cdr3_aa: CASSPETSRFTDTQYF

v_call: TRBV10-2
cdr3_length: 14
d_call: TRBD2
clone_size: NA
j_call: TRBJ2-3
cdr3_nt: TGCGCCAGCAGCCTTAGCGGGAAGACAGATACGCAGTATTTT
cdr3_aa: CASSLSGKTDTQYF

v_call: TRBV9
cdr3_length: 18
d_call: TRBD2
clone_size: NA
j_call: TRBJ2-2
cdr3_nt: TGTGCCAGCAGCGGAAGACTAGCGGGAGTGGCGAACACCGGGGAGCTGTTTTTT
cdr3_aa: CASSGRLAGVANTGELFF

v_call: TRBV12-3/TRBV12-4
cdr3_length: 13
d_call: NA
clone_size: many
j_call: TRBJ2-7
cdr3_nt: TGTGCCAGCAGTCGGGACCAAGCCTACGAGCAGTACTTC
cdr3_aa: CASSRDQAYEQYF

v_call: TRBV6-1
cdr3_length: 17
d_call: NA
clone_size: NA
j_call: TRBJ1-5
cdr3_nt: TGTGCCAGCAGTACGGGCAGGGGAGGTCATAGCAATCAGCCCCAGCATTTT
cdr3_aa: CASSTGRGGHSNQPQHF

v_call: TRBV6-1
cdr3_length: 12
d_call: NA
clone_size: NA
j_call: TRBJ1-2
cdr3_nt: TGTGCCAGCAGTGAAATCACAGACATCTACACCTTC
cdr3_aa: CASSEITDIYTF

v_call: TRBV27
cdr3_length: 17
d_call: NA
clone_size: many
j_call: TRBJ1-1
cdr3_nt: TGTGCCAGCAGTTTAAGGATGGGGTGGCGTAGCGACACTGAAGCTTTCTTT
cdr3_aa: CASSLRMGWRSDTEAFF

v_call: TRBV6-1
cdr3_length: 17
d_call: TRBD1
clone_size: many
j_call: TRBJ2-5
cdr3_nt: TGTGCCAGCAGTGAAGCGGGATGGGCAGGGGGCGAAGAGACCCAGTACTTC
cdr3_aa: CASSEAGWAGGEETQYF

v_call: TRBV27
cdr3_length: 14
d_call: NA
clone_size: many
j_call: TRBJ1-5
cdr3_nt: TGTGCCAGCAGTTTGCTGGGGGCAGATCAGCCCCAGCATTTT
cdr3_aa: CASSLLGADQPQHF

v_call: TRBV7-2
cdr3_length: 15
d_call: TRBD2
clone_size: many
j_call: TRBJ2-1
cdr3_nt: TGTGCCAGCAACGCAAGACTAGCGGGACCCAATGAGCAGTTCTTC
cdr3_aa: CASNARLAGPNEQFF

v_call: TRBV25-1
cdr3_length: 16
d_call: NA
clone_size: many
j_call: TRBJ2-1
cdr3_nt: TGTGCCAGCAGTGACCCTTCGACAGGCCACGGGGGTGAGCAGTTCTTC
cdr3_aa: CASSDPSTGHGGEQFF

v_call: TRBV6-5
cdr3_length: 12
d_call: NA
clone_size: many
j_call: TRBJ2-7
cdr3_nt: TGTGCCAGCAGCTACAACTCCTACGAGCAGTACTTC
cdr3_aa: CASSYNSYEQYF

v_call: TRBV5-5
cdr3_length: 14
d_call: NA
clone_size: few
j_call: TRBJ1-2
cdr3_nt: TGTGCCAGCAGCTTGATGAGATTTACCTATGGCTACACCTTC
cdr3_aa: CASSLMRFTYGYTF

v_call: TRBV20-1
cdr3_length: 14
d_call: TRBD1
clone_size: NA
j_call: TRBJ2-7
cdr3_nt: TGCAGTGCTAGAGCGGACAGGGCCGGGGCCGAGCAGTACTTC
cdr3_aa: CSARADRAGAEQYF

v_call: TRBV13
cdr3_length: 16
d_call: TRBD2
clone_size: few
j_call: TRBJ2-7
cdr3_nt: TGTGCCAGCAGCCCCGGACTAGCGCTCGGCTCCTACGAGCAGTACTTC
cdr3_aa: CASSPGLALGSYEQYF

v_call: TRBV3-1
cdr3_length: 12
d_call: NA
clone_size: many
j_call: TRBJ1-2
cdr3_nt: TGTGCCAGCAGCCAGGGGGTGAGTGGCTACACCTTC
cdr3_aa: CASSQGVSGYTF

v_call: TRBV7-2
cdr3_length: 15
d_call: TRBD2
clone_size: many
j_call: TRBJ2-1
cdr3_nt: TGTGCCAGCAGCTCCTCTAGCGGGATTTACAATGAGCAGTTCTTC
cdr3_aa: CASSSSSGIYNEQFF

v_call: TRBV3-1
cdr3_length: 14
d_call: TRBD1
clone_size: NA
j_call: TRBJ2-7
cdr3_nt: TGTGCCAGCAGCCAAGGGGGGACAGGGCGTCCCGAGTACTTC
cdr3_aa: CASSQGGTGRPEYF

v_call: TRBV20-1
cdr3_length: 16
d_call: TRBD2
clone_size: many
j_call: TRBJ2-7
cdr3_nt: TGCAGTGCTAGGGGGGGAGCGGGAGATAAGGCCTACGAGCAGTACTTC
cdr3_aa: CSARGGAGDKAYEQYF

v_call: TRBV19
cdr3_length: 15
d_call: TRBD1
clone_size: NA
j_call: TRBJ2-5
cdr3_nt: TGTGCCAGTACCCGGACAGGGGGAGGTCAGGAGACCCAGTACTTC
cdr3_aa: CASTRTGGGQETQYF

v_call: TRBV6-5
cdr3_length: 17
d_call: NA
clone_size: few
j_call: TRBJ1-4
cdr3_nt: TGTGCCAGCAGTTACCCAGCTTCTCCTTCAACTAATGAAAAACTGTTTTTT
cdr3_aa: CASSYPASPSTNEKLFF

v_call: TRBV12-3/TRBV12-4
cdr3_length: 15
d_call: NA
clone_size: NA
j_call: TRBJ1-5
cdr3_nt: TGTGCCAGCAGTTTTCTGTCAGGGCCAAATCAGCCCCAGCATTTT
cdr3_aa: CASSFLSGPNQPQHF

v_call: TRBV2
cdr3_length: 14
d_call: NA
clone_size: many
j_call: TRBJ2-7
cdr3_nt: TGTGCCAGCAGTGATGGAGACCGAGGATACGAGCAGTACTTC
cdr3_aa: CASSDGDRGYEQYF

v_call: TRBV28
cdr3_length: 15
d_call: NA
clone_size: NA
j_call: TRBJ2-3
cdr3_nt: TGTGCCAGCGGAAATGCGGGTTCCGGGGCAGATACGCAGTATTTT
cdr3_aa: CASGNAGSGADTQYF

v_call: TRBV27
cdr3_length: 14
d_call: TRBD2
clone_size: few
j_call: TRBJ2-7
cdr3_nt: TGTGCCAGCAAGTTAGCGGGAGGGGTGGGGGAGCAGTACTTC
cdr3_aa: CASKLAGGVGEQYF

v_call: TRBV28
cdr3_length: 14
d_call: NA
clone_size: many
j_call: TRBJ1-6
cdr3_nt: TGTGCCAGCACCCCCCCAGGGGAGGGGTCACCCCTCCACTTT
cdr3_aa: CASTPPGEGSPLHF

v_call: TRBV5-1
cdr3_length: 13
d_call: NA
clone_size: NA
j_call: TRBJ1-2
cdr3_nt: TGCGCCAGCAGCTCGGGGGGACAATATGGCTACACCTTC
cdr3_aa: CASSSGGQYGYTF

v_call: TRBV28
cdr3_length: 13
d_call: NA
clone_size: NA
j_call: TRBJ2-7
cdr3_nt: TGTGCCAGCAGTCCCGGGACCCGGGGAGAGCAGCACTTC
cdr3_aa: CASSPGTRGEQHF

v_call: TRBV7-2
cdr3_length: 16
d_call: TRBD1
clone_size: many
j_call: TRBJ1-6
cdr3_nt: TGTGCCAGCAGCTCAAACCCGGGACAGGGGTATTCACCCCTCCACTTT
cdr3_aa: CASSSNPGQGYSPLHF

v_call: TRBV5-1
cdr3_length: 14
d_call: NA
clone_size: NA
j_call: TRBJ2-7
cdr3_nt: TGCGCCAGCAGCCTGGACAGAGAAGCCTACGAGCAGTACTTC
cdr3_aa: CASSLDREAYEQYF

v_call: TRBV10-3
cdr3_length: 16
d_call: NA
clone_size: many
j_call: TRBJ2-1
cdr3_nt: TGTGCCATCAGCTTCTCCGGGCTTACGTCCTACAATGAGCAGTTCTTC
cdr3_aa: CAISFSGLTSYNEQFF

v_call: TRBV5-5
cdr3_length: 15
d_call: NA
clone_size: NA
j_call: TRBJ2-3
cdr3_nt: TGCGCCAGCAGCCTCCCAAGGGGGAGCGGAGATACGCAGTATTTT
cdr3_aa: CASSLPRGSGDTQYF

v_call: TRBV7-8
cdr3_length: 16
d_call: TRBD1
clone_size: NA
j_call: TRBJ2-7
cdr3_nt: TGTGCCAGCAGCGCGTCCTACAGGGGGCAAAAGGGCGAGCAGTACTTC
cdr3_aa: CASSASYRGQKGEQYF

v_call: TRBV7-9
cdr3_length: 12
d_call: NA
clone_size: NA
j_call: TRBJ2-2
cdr3_nt: TGTGCCAGCCGCATAGGGACCGGGGAGCTGTTTTTT
cdr3_aa: CASRIGTGELFF

v_call: TRBV29-1
cdr3_length: 16
d_call: TRBD2
clone_size: NA
j_call: TRBJ2-7
cdr3_nt: TGCAGCGTTCCGACTAGCGGGAGTAGCAGTTTGTACGAGCAGTACTTC
cdr3_aa: CSVPTSGSSSLYEQYF

v_call: TRBV12-3/TRBV12-4
cdr3_length: 16
d_call: TRBD1
clone_size: NA
j_call: TRBJ1-5
cdr3_nt: TGTGCCAGCAGTTTGGGAGGGACAGGGAAAAATCAGCCCCAGCATTTT
cdr3_aa: CASSLGGTGKNQPQHF

v_call: TRBV20-1
cdr3_length: 14
d_call: TRBD2
clone_size: NA
j_call: TRBJ2-1
cdr3_nt: TGCAGTGCTAGGATGCGGGAGGCCTACAATGAGCAGTTCTTC
cdr3_aa: CSARMREAYNEQFF

v_call: TRBV12-3/TRBV12-4
cdr3_length: 13
d_call: NA
clone_size: many
j_call: TRBJ1-3
cdr3_nt: TGTGCCAGCAGTTTAAAGGGGACCAGCACCATATATTTT
cdr3_aa: CASSLKGTSTIYF

v_call: TRBV20-1
cdr3_length: 12
d_call: NA
clone_size: NA
j_call: TRBJ1-1
cdr3_nt: TGCAGTGCCCCTGAAAGAGACACTGAAGCTTTCTTT
cdr3_aa: CSAPERDTEAFF

v_call: TRBV6-1
cdr3_length: 16
d_call: TRBD1
clone_size: few
j_call: TRBJ2-1
cdr3_nt: TGTGCCAGCAGTGAAAACTCGGGACAGGGGTTTGTGGTGGAGTTCTTC
cdr3_aa: CASSENSGQGFVVEFF

v_call: TRBV2
cdr3_length: 12
d_call: NA
clone_size: many
j_call: TRBJ2-7
cdr3_nt: TGTGCCAGCACGGGCTTTCCCGGCGAGCAGTACTTC
cdr3_aa: CASTGFPGEQYF

v_call: TRBV3-1
cdr3_length: 13
d_call: NA
clone_size: NA
j_call: TRBJ2-3
cdr3_nt: TGTGCCAGCAGCCAAGGACACACAGATACGCAGTATTTT
cdr3_aa: CASSQGHTDTQYF

v_call: TRBV6-6
cdr3_length: 17
d_call: TRBD2
clone_size: NA
j_call: TRBJ2-5
cdr3_nt: TGTGCCAGCAGTTACTCGATGGGCGGGAGTGGCTCAGTGACCCAGTACTTC
cdr3_aa: CASSYSMGGSGSVTQYF

v_call: TRBV20-1
cdr3_length: 13
d_call: NA
clone_size: NA
j_call: TRBJ1-6
cdr3_nt: TGCAGTGCTAGAGATGGAGGGTTTTCACCCCTCCACTTT
cdr3_aa: CSARDGGFSPLHF

v_call: TRBV7-9
cdr3_length: 13
d_call: NA
clone_size: NA
j_call: TRBJ2-7
cdr3_nt: TGTGCCAGCAGCTTAGCGCGTGCGGACGAGCAGTACTTC
cdr3_aa: CASSLARADEQYF

v_call: TRBV13
cdr3_length: 15
d_call: TRBD1
clone_size: NA
j_call: TRBJ2-7
cdr3_nt: TGTGCCAGCAGACAGGGGGCCGGAGGACCCTACGAGCAGTACTTC
cdr3_aa: CASRQGAGGPYEQYF

v_call: TRBV27
cdr3_length: 13
d_call: NA
clone_size: many
j_call: TRBJ1-2
cdr3_nt: TGTGCCAGCAGTTTGAAAGGGGGTCTCGGCTACACCTTC
cdr3_aa: CASSLKGGLGYTF

v_call: TRBV12-3/TRBV12-4
cdr3_length: 13
d_call: NA
clone_size: many
j_call: TRBJ1-5
cdr3_nt: TGTGCCAGCAGTTTAGGCAGTATTCAGCCCCAGCATTTT
cdr3_aa: CASSLGSIQPQHF

v_call: TRBV20-1
cdr3_length: 15
d_call: NA
clone_size: many
j_call: TRBJ2-3
cdr3_nt: TGCAGTGCTAGAGCAATGGTCTTTGGCACAGATACGCAGTATTTT
cdr3_aa: CSARAMVFGTDTQYF

v_call: TRBV6-1
cdr3_length: 13
d_call: NA
clone_size: NA
j_call: TRBJ1-5
cdr3_nt: TGTGCCAGCAGTGAAGGGACACTCCAGCCCCAGCATTTT
cdr3_aa: CASSEGTLQPQHF